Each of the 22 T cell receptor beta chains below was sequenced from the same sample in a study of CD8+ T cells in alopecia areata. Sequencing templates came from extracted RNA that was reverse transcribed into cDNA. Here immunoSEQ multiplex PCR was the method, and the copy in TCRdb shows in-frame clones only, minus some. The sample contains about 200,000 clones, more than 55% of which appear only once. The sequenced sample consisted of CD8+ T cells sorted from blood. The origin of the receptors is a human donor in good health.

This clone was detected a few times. CDR3 protein: CASSLGRLPQHF. For the CDR3, the DNA is TGTGCCAGCAGCTTGGGCCGCCTGCCCCAGCATTTT. The J gene is TRBJ1-5, the V gene TRBV5-6; no reliable D call. The CDR3 has 12 amino acids. Germline CDR1 and CDR2: SGHDT and YYEEEE. Trimming took 0 bases from V and 9 from J, leaving 7 bases between them.

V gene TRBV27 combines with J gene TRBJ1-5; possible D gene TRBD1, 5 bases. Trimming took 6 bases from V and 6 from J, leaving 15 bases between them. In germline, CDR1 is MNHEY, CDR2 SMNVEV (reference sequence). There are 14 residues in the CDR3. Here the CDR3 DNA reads TGTGCCAGCAGCCTGGGGAGGGGCGGTCAGCCCCAGCATTTT. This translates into CASSLGRGGQPQHF.

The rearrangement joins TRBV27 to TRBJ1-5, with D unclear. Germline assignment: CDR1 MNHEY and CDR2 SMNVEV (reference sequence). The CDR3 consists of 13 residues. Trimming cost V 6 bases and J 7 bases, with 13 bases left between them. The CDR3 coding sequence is TGTGCCAGCAGCCGAGGTGGGCGGCAGCCCCAGCATTTT. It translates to CASSRGGRQPQHF.

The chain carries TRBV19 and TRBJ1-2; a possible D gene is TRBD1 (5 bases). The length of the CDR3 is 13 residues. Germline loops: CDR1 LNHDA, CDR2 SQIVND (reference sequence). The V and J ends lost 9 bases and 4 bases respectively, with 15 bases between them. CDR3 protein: CASRTGGIYGYTF. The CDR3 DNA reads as TGTGCCAGCCGTACCGGGGGAATCTATGGCTACACCTTC.

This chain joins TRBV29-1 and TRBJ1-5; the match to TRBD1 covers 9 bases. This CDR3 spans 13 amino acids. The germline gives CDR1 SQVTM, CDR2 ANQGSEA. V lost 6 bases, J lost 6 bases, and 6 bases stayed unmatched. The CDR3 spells CSVPQGAGQPQHF. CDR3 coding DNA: TGCAGCGTACCACAGGGGGCGGGTCAGCCCCAGCATTTT.

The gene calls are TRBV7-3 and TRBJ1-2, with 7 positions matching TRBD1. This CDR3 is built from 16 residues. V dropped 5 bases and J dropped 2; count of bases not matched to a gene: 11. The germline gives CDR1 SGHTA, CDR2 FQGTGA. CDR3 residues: CASSEDGQEKNYGYTF. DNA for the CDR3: TGTGCCAGCAGCGAGGACGGACAGGAAAAGAACTATGGCTACACCTTC.

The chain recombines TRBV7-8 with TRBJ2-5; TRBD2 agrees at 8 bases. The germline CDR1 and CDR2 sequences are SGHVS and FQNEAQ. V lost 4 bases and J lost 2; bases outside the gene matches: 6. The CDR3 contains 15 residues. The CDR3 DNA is TGTGCCAGCAGCTCCAGAGCGGGGGTTCAAGAGACCCAGTACTTC. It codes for CASSSRAGVQETQYF.

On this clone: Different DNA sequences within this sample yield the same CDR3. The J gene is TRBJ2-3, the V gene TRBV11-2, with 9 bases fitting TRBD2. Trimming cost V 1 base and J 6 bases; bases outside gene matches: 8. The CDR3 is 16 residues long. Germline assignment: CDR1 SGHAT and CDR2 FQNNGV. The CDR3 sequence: CASSLVWRGGRDTQYF. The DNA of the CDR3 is TGTGCCAGCAGCTTAGTTTGGCGGGGGGGCCGCGATACGCAGTATTTT.

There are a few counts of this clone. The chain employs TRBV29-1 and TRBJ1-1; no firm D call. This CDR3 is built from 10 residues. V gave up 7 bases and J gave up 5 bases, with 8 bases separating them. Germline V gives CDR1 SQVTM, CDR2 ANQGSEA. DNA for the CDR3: TGCAGCGACACTGGGACTGAAGCTTTCTTT. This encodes CSDTGTEAFF.

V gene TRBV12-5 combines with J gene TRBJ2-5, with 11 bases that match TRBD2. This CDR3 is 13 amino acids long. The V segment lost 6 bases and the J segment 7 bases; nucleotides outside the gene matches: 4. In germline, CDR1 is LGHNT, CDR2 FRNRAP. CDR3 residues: CASGKGTSGTQYF. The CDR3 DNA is TGTGCTAGTGGCAAGGGGACTAGCGGGACCCAGTACTTC.

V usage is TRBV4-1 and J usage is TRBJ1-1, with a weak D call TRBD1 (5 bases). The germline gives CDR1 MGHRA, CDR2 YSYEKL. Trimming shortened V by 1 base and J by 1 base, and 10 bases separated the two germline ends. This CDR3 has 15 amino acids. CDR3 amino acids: CASSQGGSGNTEAFF. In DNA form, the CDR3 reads TGCGCCAGCAGCCAAGGGGGCTCCGGGAACACTGAAGCTTTCTTT.

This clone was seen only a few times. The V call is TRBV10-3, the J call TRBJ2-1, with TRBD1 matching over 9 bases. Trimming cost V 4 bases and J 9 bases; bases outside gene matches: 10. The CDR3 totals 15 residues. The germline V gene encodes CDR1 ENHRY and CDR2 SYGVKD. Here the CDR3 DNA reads TGTGCCATCAGTGCCTCGGGACAGGGTCTTCGTGAGCAGTTCTTC. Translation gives CAISASGQGLREQFF.

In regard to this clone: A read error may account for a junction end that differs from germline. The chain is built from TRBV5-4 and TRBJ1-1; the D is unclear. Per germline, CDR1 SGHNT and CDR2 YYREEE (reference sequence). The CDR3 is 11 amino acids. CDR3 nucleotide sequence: TGTGCCAGCAGCTTTGGCCAAACCCCCTATTTT. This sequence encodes CASSFGQTPYF.

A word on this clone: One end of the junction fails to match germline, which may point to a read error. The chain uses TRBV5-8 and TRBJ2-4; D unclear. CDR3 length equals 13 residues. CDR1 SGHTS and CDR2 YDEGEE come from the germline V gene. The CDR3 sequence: CASSLRAGPRIPF. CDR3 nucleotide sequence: TGTGCCAGCAGCTTGAGGGCCGGACCCCGCATTCCCTTC.

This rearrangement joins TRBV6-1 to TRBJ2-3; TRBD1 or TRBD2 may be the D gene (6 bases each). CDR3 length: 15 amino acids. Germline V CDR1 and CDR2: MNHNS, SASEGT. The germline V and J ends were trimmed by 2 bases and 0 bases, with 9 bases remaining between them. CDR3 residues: CASSERRGSTDTQYF. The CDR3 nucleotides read TGTGCCAGCAGTGAACGGAGGGGGAGCACAGATACGCAGTATTTT.

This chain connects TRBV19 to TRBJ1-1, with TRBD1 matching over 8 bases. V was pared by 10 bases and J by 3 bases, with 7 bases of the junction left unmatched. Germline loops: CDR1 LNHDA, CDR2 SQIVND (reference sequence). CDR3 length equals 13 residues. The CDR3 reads CATSGTGYTEAFF. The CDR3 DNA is TGTGCCACCTCCGGGACAGGATACACTGAAGCTTTCTTT.

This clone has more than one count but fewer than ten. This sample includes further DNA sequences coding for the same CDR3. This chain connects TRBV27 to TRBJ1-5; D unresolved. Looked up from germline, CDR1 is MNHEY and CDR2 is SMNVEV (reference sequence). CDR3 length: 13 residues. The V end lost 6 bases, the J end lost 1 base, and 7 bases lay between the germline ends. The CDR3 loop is CASRVGSNQPQHF. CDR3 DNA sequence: TGTGCCAGCAGGGTAGGCAGCAATCAGCCCCAGCATTTT.

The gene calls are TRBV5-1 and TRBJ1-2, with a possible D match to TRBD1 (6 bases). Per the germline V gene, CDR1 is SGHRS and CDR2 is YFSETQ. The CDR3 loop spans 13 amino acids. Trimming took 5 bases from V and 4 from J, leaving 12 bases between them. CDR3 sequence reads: CASRPDRPYGYTF. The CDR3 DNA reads TGCGCCAGCAGACCCGACAGGCCCTATGGCTACACCTTC.

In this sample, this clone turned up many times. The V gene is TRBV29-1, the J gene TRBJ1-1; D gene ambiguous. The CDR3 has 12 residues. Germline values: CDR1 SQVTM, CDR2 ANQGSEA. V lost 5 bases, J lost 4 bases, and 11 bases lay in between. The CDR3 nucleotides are TGCAGCGTTTCCGGAGAGGGCACTGAAGCTTTCTTT. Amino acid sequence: CSVSGEGTEAFF.

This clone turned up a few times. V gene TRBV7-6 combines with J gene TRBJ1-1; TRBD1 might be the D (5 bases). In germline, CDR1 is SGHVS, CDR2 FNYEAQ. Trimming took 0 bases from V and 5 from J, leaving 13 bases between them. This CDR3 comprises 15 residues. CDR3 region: CASSLASGPGTEAFF. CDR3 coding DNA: TGTGCCAGCAGCTTAGCCTCAGGGCCGGGGACTGAAGCTTTCTTT.

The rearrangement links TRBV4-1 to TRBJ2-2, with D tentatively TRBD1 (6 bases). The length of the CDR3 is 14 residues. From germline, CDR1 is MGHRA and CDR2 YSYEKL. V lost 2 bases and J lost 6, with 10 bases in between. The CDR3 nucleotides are TGCGCCAGCAGCCAACCGGACAGAGCCGGGGAGCTGTTTTTT. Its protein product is CASSQPDRAGELFF.

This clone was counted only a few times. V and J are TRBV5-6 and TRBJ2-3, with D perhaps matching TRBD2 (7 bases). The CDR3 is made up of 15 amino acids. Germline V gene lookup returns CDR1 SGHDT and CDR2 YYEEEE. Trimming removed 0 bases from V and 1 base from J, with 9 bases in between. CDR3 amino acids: CASSLGGGRTDTQYF. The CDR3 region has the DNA TGTGCCAGCAGCTTGGGCGGGGGCCGCACAGATACGCAGTATTTT.